This is a list of T cell receptor beta chains from one sample in a study of cytomegalovirus exposure and HLA in healthy donors. TCRdb's copy holds only in-frame clones and misses some; the assay was immunoSEQ multiplex PCR. The table for this sample gives roughly 64,000 clones. The sample was PBMCs. Receptor source: a young woman in good health and CMV-seronegative. Both conserved end residues are part of each CDR3. The order of the fields is J gene, V gene, D gene, CDR3 DNA, CDR3 protein. D genes are given only for firm matches.

TRBJ2-7 TRBV10-3 . TGTGCCATCAATGCAGGTTCTGACTACGAGCAGTACTTC CAINAGSDYEQYF
TRBJ2-3 TRBV4-1 . TGCGCCAGCAGCCCTAGGGGAGATACGCAGTATTTT CASSPRGDTQYF
TRBJ1-1 TRBV5-1 . TGCGCCAGCAGCTTGGTGGGACAAGAAGCTTTCTTT CASSLVGQEAFF
TRBJ1-5 TRBV27 . TGTGCCAGCAGTCCACTAACGGGAAGCAATCAGCCCCAGCATTTT CASSPLTGSNQPQHF
TRBJ1-5 TRBV30 . TGTGCCTGGAGCCCAACTCGGTCAGGACAGCCCCAGCATTTT CAWSPTRSGQPQHF
TRBJ2-1 TRBV28 . TGTGCCAGCAGTTTGAAGTACAGTGAGCAGTTCTTC CASSLKYSEQFF
TRBJ2-3 TRBV11-2 TRBD2 TGTGCCAGCAGCTTCACCGGACTAGCGGGGGGGCTAGGCACAGATACGCAGTATTTT CASSFTGLAGGLGTDTQYF
TRBJ2-7 TRBV30 TRBD2 TGTGCCTTCCAACTAGCGGGGGGCTCCTACGAGCAGTACTTC CAFQLAGGSYEQYF
TRBJ2-7 TRBV19 TRBD2 TGTGCCAGTAGGAGCGGGAGTTCCGAGCAGTACTTC CASRSGSSEQYF
TRBJ2-5 TRBV9 TRBD2 TGTGCCAGCAGCGTAGAAGGGCTAGCGGGAGGAAAAGAGACCCAGTACTTC CASSVEGLAGGKETQYF
TRBJ2-2 TRBV7-9 TRBD2 TGTGCCAGCAGCTTACCTACTAGCGGGAGGAACACCGGGGAGCTGTTTTTT CASSLPTSGRNTGELFF
TRBJ2-7 TRBV25-1 TRBD1 TGTGCCAGCACCCCTGGGACAGCCTACGAGCAGTACTTC CASTPGTAYEQYF
TRBJ2-5 TRBV2 TRBD2 TGTGCCAGCAGTGATCTAGCGGGGGAGACCCAGTACTTC CASSDLAGETQYF
TRBJ2-3 TRBV4-1 . TGCGCCAGCAGCCAGAACAGGGTTACAGATACGCAGTATTTT CASSQNRVTDTQYF
TRBJ2-2 TRBV9 . TGTGCCAGCAGCGTAGCGGGAGTAAACACCGGGGAGCTGTTTTTT CASSVAGVNTGELFF
TRBJ1-1 TRBV6-5 TRBD1 TGTGCCAGCAGTTACTCAGGGGGCCAAGCTTTCTTT CASSYSGGQAFF
TRBJ1-5 TRBV7-3 . TGTGCCAGCAGCTTAGGGACAAGTCAGCCCCAGCATTTT CASSLGTSQPQHF
TRBJ2-1 TRBV9 TRBD2 TGTGCCAGCAGCGCAGCGGGGGGGACCGCCGCGACGAATGAGCAGTTCTTC CASSAAGGTAATNEQFF
TRBJ1-2 TRBV30 . TGTGCCTGGAGTGTATCAAATGGCTACACCTTC CAWSVSNGYTF
TRBJ2-3 TRBV28 . TGTGCCAGCAGACAGAGCGGAACTAGCACAGATACGCAGTATTTT CASRQSGTSTDTQYF
TRBJ2-1 TRBV6-1 . TGTGCCAGCAGTGAAATCGGGACTCCCGAAGGGCAGTTCTTC CASSEIGTPEGQFF
TRBJ2-2 TRBV9 TRBD1 TGTGCCAGCAGCGGACAGGGGGTTGCCACCGGGGAGCTGTTTTTT CASSGQGVATGELFF
TRBJ2-2 TRBV5-1 TRBD1 TGCGCCAGCAGCTTTGGGACAGCGAAGACCGGGGAGCTGTTTTTT CASSFGTAKTGELFF
TRBJ2-2 TRBV30 TRBD2 TGTGCCTGGAGTGTAGGGGAGACTAGCGGGTACCCCGGGGAGCTGTTTTTT CAWSVGETSGYPGELFF
TRBJ2-6 TRBV7-3 . TGTGCCAGCAGCTCCTCCCTTCTGGGGGCCAACGTCCTGACTTTC CASSSSLLGANVLTF
TRBJ1-5 TRBV19 . TGTGCCAGTAGTTCCCCCTCATCGCGGCAGCCCCAGCATTTT CASSSPSSRQPQHF
TRBJ2-2 TRBV29-1 TRBD2 TGCAGCGTTGAAGTGGGGGGGGAGAACACCGGGGAGCTGTTTTTT CSVEVGGENTGELFF
TRBJ1-3 TRBV11-2 . TGTGCCAGCAGCTCCTACACCATATATTTT CASSSYTIYF
TRBJ1-2 TRBV6-6 . TGTGCCAGCAGTTACTCGGACAGCTCCTATGGCTACACCTTC CASSYSDSSYGYTF
TRBJ1-2 TRBV12-5 . TGTGCTAGTGCAACGGGACATAACTATGGCTACACCTTC CASATGHNYGYTF
TRBJ1-1 TRBV18 TRBD1 TGTGCCAGCTCAGCCGGGACAGAGAACACTGAAGCTTTCTTT CASSAGTENTEAFF
TRBJ1-5 TRBV2 . TGTGCCAGCAGTGAGATGGGTTTATTTGGGAGAAACAATCAGCCCCAGCATTTT CASSEMGLFGRNNQPQHF
TRBJ2-1 TRBV4-1 . TGCGCCAGCAGCCAAGAAGGGGGGAGGGGAGGAAATGAGCAGTTCTTC CASSQEGGRGGNEQFF
TRBJ2-5 TRBV18 TRBD2 TGTGCCAGCTCACCAGGGACTAGCTCATGGGAGACCCAGTACTTC CASSPGTSSWETQYF
TRBJ2-3 TRBV9 . TGTGCCAGCAGCGAGCGGCGGAAAGGAGATACGCAGTATTTT CASSERRKGDTQYF
TRBJ2-3 TRBV5-6 TRBD2 TGTGCCAGCAGCTTCCGGTCTAGCGGGAGTCTGGATACGCAGTATTTT CASSFRSSGSLDTQYF
TRBJ2-1 TRBV4-1 . TGCGCCAGCAGCCAAGATCTTCAGGAGGGCGGGTTCGGTGAGCAGTTCTTC CASSQDLQEGGFGEQFF
TRBJ2-7 TRBV4-1 TRBD1 TGCGCCAGCAGCCTCTCACAGGGGAACGAGCAGTACTTC CASSLSQGNEQYF
TRBJ2-6 TRBV4-2 . TGTGCCAGCAGCCATGCCAGGGGTTCTGGGGCCAACGTCCTGACTTTC CASSHARGSGANVLTF
TRBJ2-7 TRBV4-2 . TGTGCCAGCAGCCAGGGCCGGGAAAGAGAAGCCTACGAGCAGTACTTC CASSQGREREAYEQYF
TRBJ1-2 TRBV6-5 TRBD1 TGTGCCAGCAGTTACAAGGCAGGGGGTGAGGCTGGCTACACCTTC CASSYKAGGEAGYTF
TRBJ1-1 TRBV15 . TGTGCCACCAGCAGAGACAGGGAGGTAATGAACACTGAAGCTTTCTTT CATSRDREVMNTEAFF
TRBJ2-7 TRBV5-6 TRBD1 TGTGCCAGCAGCCCTGGACAGGGGCTCTCCTACGAGCAGTACTTC CASSPGQGLSYEQYF
TRBJ1-1 TRBV30 TRBD1 TGTGCCTGGAGTCTCGCCCGGGACAGATCCCGTAGAATGGCTTTCTTT CAWSLARDRSRRMAFF
TRBJ2-7 TRBV9 TRBD1 TGTGCCAGCAGCGTAGGGACAGGGCACTACGAGCAGTACTTC CASSVGTGHYEQYF
TRBJ1-1 TRBV11-1 TRBD1 TGTGCCAGCAGCCCGGGGGGGGACAGACTGAACACTGAAGCTTTCTTT CASSPGGDRLNTEAFF
TRBJ2-7 TRBV4-1 TRBD1 TGCGCCAGCAGCCAAGATGGGCAGGGGGACGAGCAGTACTTC CASSQDGQGDEQYF